A selection of T cell receptor beta chains follows, all from one sample in a study of T cells in Graves' hyperthyroidism and ophthalmopathy. TCRdb independently ran MiXCR on the multiplex PCR reads; one entry per CDR3 protein. The table has roughly 400,000 distinct CDR3 sequences, approximately 25% seen once. The sample consisted of blood. Receptors were obtained from a man aged 45-65 years with Graves' hyperthyroidism. Each CDR3 is given with its conserved first and last residue. A D gene is named only where the DNA matches it firmly.

V,D,J,CDR3
TRBV30,NA,TRBJ2-3,CAWRGGDTQYF
TRBV12-3/TRBV12-4,TRBD1,TRBJ1-2,CASRGQSLNYGYTF
TRBV5-6,TRBD2,TRBJ2-1,CASSTGLAIYNEQFF
TRBV12-3/TRBV12-4,TRBD2,TRBJ2-3,CANRAGATDTQYF
TRBV12-3/TRBV12-4,NA,TRBJ1-1,CASTRGIGTEAFF
TRBV12-3/TRBV12-4,TRBD1,TRBJ2-7,CASSRGSGGLSKEQYF
TRBV20-1,TRBD1,TRBJ1-1,CSAIPGQGITEAFF
TRBV9,TRBD2,TRBJ2-7,CASSVGTSFAEQYF
TRBV7-9,NA,TRBJ2-6,CASLQGSGANVLTF
TRBV3-1,NA,TRBJ2-7,CASSLSRISYEQYF
TRBV27,TRBD2,TRBJ2-3,CASNPLAGTITDTQYF
TRBV19,TRBD2,TRBJ2-3,CASSILAGGSTDTQYF
TRBV27,NA,TRBJ2-4,CASKAQGRENIQYF
TRBV20-1,NA,TRBJ2-3,CSARDILDEGSTDTQYF
TRBV6-2/TRBV6-3,NA,TRBJ2-1,CASSSVGLAPNNEQFF
TRBV3-1,TRBD2,TRBJ2-1,CASSQSLGGGEQFF
TRBV12-3/TRBV12-4,TRBD2,TRBJ2-3,CASTAGATDTQYF
TRBV12-5,NA,TRBJ2-7,CASGLAGLIYEQYF
TRBV2,TRBD1,TRBJ1-3,CASSRDSSSSGNTIYF
TRBV19,TRBD1,TRBJ2-2,CASSIAGGSNTGELFF
TRBV20-1,NA,TRBJ2-7,CSASEGSVYEQYF
TRBV11-3,TRBD1,TRBJ2-7,CASSRYDRACEQYF
TRBV28,NA,TRBJ1-5,CASRGGGTAQPQHF
TRBV20-1,NA,TRBJ2-7,CSARASAAYEQYF
TRBV12-3/TRBV12-4,TRBD1,TRBJ1-5,CASRLGTGRNQPQHF
TRBV28,TRBD2,TRBJ2-2,CASKSAGVTGELFF
TRBV20-1,TRBD2,TRBJ2-3,CSARSGRTDTQYF
TRBV11-2,NA,TRBJ2-3,CASSPPRGPDTQYF
TRBV6-2/TRBV6-3,NA,TRBJ2-5,CASSYVRGETQYF
TRBV6-6,NA,TRBJ2-7,CASSYSIGLAYEQYF
TRBV5-4,NA,TRBJ1-1,CASSRVSLNTEAFF
TRBV20-1,NA,TRBJ2-3,CSASPQVRADTQYF
TRBV11-3,NA,TRBJ2-7,CASSLEASVEQYF
TRBV20-1,NA,TRBJ2-3,CSANGNSGRTDTQYF
TRBV6-6,TRBD2,TRBJ2-3,CASSYGLAGSTDTQYF
TRBV2,TRBD2,TRBJ2-7,CASSVRTSGSREQYF
TRBV5-1,TRBD2,TRBJ2-5,CASSSSGILDTQYF
TRBV20-1,NA,TRBJ2-1,CSARKGPETYNEQFF
TRBV7-6,TRBD2,TRBJ2-1,CASSGLAGGVGNEQFF
TRBV11-2,TRBD2,TRBJ2-2,CASRRELGTGELFF
TRBV27,NA,TRBJ2-7,CASSLSWIGGLSEQYF
TRBV18,NA,TRBJ2-1,CASSPPTTYNEQFF
TRBV2,NA,TRBJ1-6,CASSEVVSSPLHF
TRBV20-1,NA,TRBJ1-5,CSAPGGGLGQPQHF
TRBV30,NA,TRBJ2-7,CAWNKKVPLSGQYF
TRBV24-1,NA,TRBJ2-3,CATSRSGPDTQYF
TRBV15,NA,TRBJ2-3,CATNPAGVRGETDTQYF
TRBV6-5,NA,TRBJ2-5,CASSYVGQQETQYF
TRBV7-8,NA,TRBJ1-1,CASRSGGLTSTEAFF
TRBV6-1,TRBD1,TRBJ1-4,CASSSLGTGREKLFF
TRBV2,NA,TRBJ2-5,CASGTRETQYF
TRBV6-1,TRBD2,NA,CASSAGLTQETQFF
TRBV28,TRBD2,TRBJ2-1,CASSLFAGGINEQFF
TRBV6-5,NA,TRBJ1-4,CASSYFVSEKLFF